One and the same sample provided the 5 T cell receptor beta chains below, sequenced in a study of metastatic and nonmetastatic thyroid tumors. TCRdb re-called the PCR reads with MiXCR. Of tens of thousands of clones in the sample, 20% were seen once. Thyroid surgery took place with no prior treatment in any patient. Sample: adjacent normal tissue. These receptors originate from a female donor with papillary thyroid cancer or a benign thyroid nodule (not recorded which). Some clones in this sample may be carry-over from other donors' samples.

This clone was found a few times. At one end the junction does not follow the germline gene, possibly because of a read error. This chain joins TRBV2 and TRBJ2-3; perhaps TRBD2 as D (7 bases). CDR3 length equals 13 residues. CDR1 is SNHLY, CDR2 FYNNEI, per germline. The CDR3 sequence is CAKGGASTDTQYF. The CDR3 region has the DNA TGTGCCAAGGGGGGGGCGAGCACAGATACACAGTATTTT.

A remark on this clone: A much larger clone is a single base away; this may be a read error. The chain combines TRBV20-1 with TRBJ1-4; D possibly corresponds to TRBD1 (5 bases). CDR3 length: 14 residues. CDR1 is DFQATT and CDR2 is SNEGSKA in the germline V gene (reference sequence). Trimming stripped 6 bases from V and 6 bases from J, with 17 bases between. CDR3 loop: CSASSGRGDEKLFF. CDR3 nucleotide sequence: TGCAGTGCGTCGTCGGGACGGGGGGATGAAAAACTGTTTTTT.

This clone was found many times. J is TRBJ2-7 and V is TRBV7-8; D is possibly TRBD2 (6 bases). V dropped 5 bases and J dropped 7 bases, with 21 bases sitting between them. CDR1 and CDR2 from the germline V gene are SGHVS and FQNEAQ. This CDR3 has 15 amino acids. The CDR3 DNA is TGTGCCAGCAGCCGGGAGCCCTCATTCTACGTAGAGCAGTACTTC. It specifies CASSREPSFYVEQYF.

The table lists this clone with many counts. A much bigger clone sits one base away, suggesting this may be a read error. This chain links TRBV10-3 with TRBJ1-1; D possibly corresponds to TRBD1 (5 bases). This CDR3 has 13 amino acids. Germline-derived CDR1 and CDR2 are ENHRY and SYGVKD. V was clipped by 7 bases and J by 5 bases, with 14 bases between them. CDR3 region: CAIMAGGNTEAFF. The CDR3 nucleotides are TGTGCCATCATGGCCGGGGGGAATACTGAAGCTTTCTTT.

This clone was counted at least ten times. The V gene is TRBV5-4, the J gene TRBJ2-5, with 10 bases that match TRBD2. J lost 2 bases, V lost 1 base, and 8 bases had no gene match. In germline, CDR1 is SGHNT, CDR2 YYREEE (reference sequence). This CDR3 has 17 residues. The CDR3 DNA sequence: TGTGCCAGCAGCTTGACTAGCGGGACCCCGAAACAAGAGACCCAGTACTTC. This sequence encodes CASSLTSGTPKQETQYF.